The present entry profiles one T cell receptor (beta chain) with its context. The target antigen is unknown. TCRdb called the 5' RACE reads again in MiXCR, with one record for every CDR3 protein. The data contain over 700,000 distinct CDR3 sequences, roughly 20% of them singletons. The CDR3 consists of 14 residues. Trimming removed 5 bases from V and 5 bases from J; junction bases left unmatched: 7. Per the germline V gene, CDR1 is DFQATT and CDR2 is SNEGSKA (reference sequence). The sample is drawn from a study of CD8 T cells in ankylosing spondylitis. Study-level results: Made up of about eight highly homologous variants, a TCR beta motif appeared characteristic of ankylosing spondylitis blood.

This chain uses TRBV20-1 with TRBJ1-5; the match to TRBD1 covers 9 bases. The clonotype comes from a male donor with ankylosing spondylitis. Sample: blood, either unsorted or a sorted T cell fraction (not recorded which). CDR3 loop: CSASRTGEDQPQHF. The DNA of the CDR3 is TGCAGTGCTTCACGGACAGGGGAAGATCAGCCCCAGCATTTT.